The 13 T cell receptor beta chains in this list originate from one sample, sequenced in a study of OX40 agonist ivuxolimab in advanced cancers. Sequencing was performed with immunoSEQ multiplex PCR; in TCRdb, only in-frame clones are kept and a portion is missing. In the table there are fewer than 45,000 clones, 85% of which are singletons. The starting material was CD4+ or CD8+ T cells sorted from blood, obtained in a trial of the OX40 agonist ivuxolimab. The receptors derive from an adult with an advanced solid tumor such as melanoma, head and neck, liver or kidney cancer.

This chain uses TRBV9 with TRBJ2-1; D is unresolved. The CDR3 length is 12 residues. The V gene lost 0 bases and the J gene lost 7 bases, with 5 bases spanning the gap. Germline V gene lookup returns CDR1 SGDLS and CDR2 YYNGEE. The CDR3 sequence: CASSVVLNEQFF. The CDR3 nucleotides read TGTGCCAGCAGCGTAGTCCTGAATGAGCAGTTCTTC.

The chain combines TRBV9 with TRBJ2-7; D possibly matches TRBD1 or TRBD2 (5 bases each). The V and J ends lost 3 bases and 4 bases respectively, with 11 bases between them. Germline V lookup: CDR1 SGDLS, CDR2 YYNGEE. This CDR3 spans 13 amino acids. The CDR3 is CASSDRWGYEQYF. CDR3 DNA: TGTGCCAGCAGCGACCGTTGGGGGTACGAGCAGTACTTC.

This clone was picked up a small number of times. The chain joins TRBV5-6 to TRBJ1-3; D is unresolved. Trimming removed 3 bases from V and 0 bases from J, with 7 bases in between. Germline CDR1 and CDR2: SGHDT and YYEEEE. The CDR3 extends over 14 amino acids. The DNA for the CDR3 is TGTGCCAGCAGCTGGGGTAGCTCTGGAAACACCATATATTTT. This translates into CASSWGSSGNTIYF.

The V gene is TRBV13, the J gene TRBJ2-2, with no clear D. Germline CDR1 and CDR2: PRHDT and FYEKMQ (reference sequence). The V end was cut by 3 bases, the J end by 2 bases, with 10 bases between. The CDR3 spans 15 residues. DNA for the CDR3: TGTGCCAGCAGCTTCCGGGCCGTTAACACCGGGGAGCTGTTTTTT. Amino acid sequence: CASSFRAVNTGELFF.

This chain joins TRBV6-1 and TRBJ2-7; 9 bases line up with TRBD1. J gave up 5 bases and V 6 bases, and 5 bases lay outside the gene matches. CDR1 and CDR2 from the germline V gene are MNHNS and SASEGT. This CDR3 is 13 amino acids long. CDR3 sequence (DNA): TGTGCCAGCAGGGGACAGGGAAACAACGAGCAGTACTTC. It translates to CASRGQGNNEQYF.

The gene calls are TRBV5-4 and TRBJ1-1, with D possibly TRBD1 on 6 matching bases. The CDR3 loop spans 19 amino acids. V lost 1 base and J lost 0, with 22 bases in between. The germline V gene has CDR1 SGHNT and CDR2 YYREEE (reference sequence). The CDR3 reads CASSLMEWQGSSMNTEAFF. In DNA form, the CDR3 reads TGTGCCAGCAGCTTGATGGAATGGCAGGGGTCAAGCATGAACACTGAAGCTTTCTTT.

The chain recombines TRBV9 with TRBJ1-1; D uncertain. This CDR3 contains 15 residues. Germline CDR1 SGDLS, CDR2 YYNGEE. Between the trimmed V and J ends, which lost 3 bases and 4 bases, there was a span of 16 bases. The CDR3 DNA is TGTGCCAGCAGCGACCACGGGCGCTCCGGCACTGAAGCTTTCTTT. This sequence encodes CASSDHGRSGTEAFF.

The rearrangement joins TRBV4-2 to TRBJ1-5, with 11 bases that match TRBD1. The J segment lost 1 base and the V segment lost 0 bases, leaving 5 bases of the junction unmatched. This CDR3 comprises 18 residues. Germline lookup yields CDR1 LGHNA and CDR2 YNFKEQ. CDR3 nucleotide sequence: TGTGCCAGCAGCCAAGAGGACAGGGGGCGGACAAGCAATCAGCCCCAGCATTTT. Its protein is CASSQEDRGRTSNQPQHF.

This sequence joins TRBV4-3 and TRBJ2-5; D unclear. The DNA end is more similar to TRBJ2-7, so the J call may be wrong. The CDR3 spans 14 residues. Germline-derived CDR1 and CDR2 are LGHNA and YSLEER. CDR3 DNA sequence: TGCGCCAGCAGCTATTATAAAGGGACCTACGAGCAGTACTTC. Its translation is CASSYYKGTYEQYF.

J is TRBJ1-2 and V is TRBV30; no firm D call. Looked up from germline, CDR1 is GTSNPN and CDR2 is SVGIG (reference sequence). The CDR3 is made up of 12 amino acids. V was clipped by 0 bases and J by 8 bases, with 10 bases between them. In DNA form, the CDR3 reads TGTGCCTGGAGTGTTTTGGGAATCGGCTACACCTTC. It yields the protein CAWSVLGIGYTF. Looking up the rest from reference TRBV30 and TRBJ1-2 gives the full variable domain: SQTIHQWPATLVQPVGSPLSLECTVEGTSNPNLYWYRQAAGRGLQLLFYSVGIGQISSEVPQNLSASRPQDRQFILSSKKLLLSDSGFYLCAWSVLGIGYTFGSGTRLTVV.

The CDR3 is CASSLGTSGTYNEQFF. In DNA, the CDR3 is TGTGCCAGCAGTTTAGGGACTAGCGGGACCTACAATGAGCAGTTCTTC. The chain carries TRBV27 and TRBJ2-1; 13 positions match TRBD2. Germline CDR1 and CDR2: MNHEY and SMNVEV (reference sequence). V dropped 2 bases and J dropped 2; count of bases not matched to a gene: 0. This CDR3 has 16 amino acids.

Only one count was recorded for this clone. The chain links TRBV2 to TRBJ2-7; 7 bases match TRBD1. CDR3 length equals 16 residues. The germline CDR1 and CDR2 sequences are SNHLY and FYNNEI. Trimming cost V 7 bases and J 0 bases; bases outside gene matches: 12. The chain's CDR3 is CASTPPGTVLSYEQYF. For the CDR3, the DNA is TGTGCCAGCACCCCCCCCGGGACAGTCCTCTCCTACGAGCAGTACTTC.

This rearrangement joins TRBV7-2 to TRBJ2-3, with 7 bases aligning to TRBD1. Germline V gene sequence: CDR1 SGHTA, CDR2 FQGNSA. The CDR3 has 13 amino acids. The V gene end was trimmed by 1 base and the J gene end by 5 bases; junction bases not matched to a gene: 0. CDR3: CASSLGQGDTQYF. CDR3 sequence (DNA): TGTGCCAGCAGCTTAGGACAGGGAGATACGCAGTATTTT.